The source of this TCR beta chain is a study of cytomegalovirus exposure and HLA in healthy donors. Study-level findings and limits: Some V segments, TRBV6-2 and TRBV6-3 among them, were indistinguishable and were therefore excluded. TCR beta sequences reportedly predicted the HLA-A and HLA-B alleles of most subjects accurately. It was assumed in the presence/absence analyses that sequencing depth was roughly uniform across donors.

Concerning this clone: Its antigen remains unidentified.

Use of 60 Vbeta and 13 Jbeta primers characterized the PCR. Clones were read by immunoSEQ multiplex PCR, and TCRdb kept only the in-frame ones, dropping some. The data hold 100,000 to 150,000 clones, with about 81% observed a single time. Germline V gene data show CDR1 as MGHRA and CDR2 as YSYEKL. The CDR3 runs to 14 residues. V lost 1 base, J lost 5 bases, and 11 bases lay in between. The gene calls are TRBV4-1 and TRBJ2-5; possibly TRBD1 for D (6 bases). This sequence originates from a woman in her thirties or forties in good health and CMV-seropositive. Sample: PBMCs. As DNA, the CDR3 is TGCGCCAGCAGCCAAGGAAGCAGGGGTGAGACCCAGTACTTC. This encodes CASSQGSRGETQYF.